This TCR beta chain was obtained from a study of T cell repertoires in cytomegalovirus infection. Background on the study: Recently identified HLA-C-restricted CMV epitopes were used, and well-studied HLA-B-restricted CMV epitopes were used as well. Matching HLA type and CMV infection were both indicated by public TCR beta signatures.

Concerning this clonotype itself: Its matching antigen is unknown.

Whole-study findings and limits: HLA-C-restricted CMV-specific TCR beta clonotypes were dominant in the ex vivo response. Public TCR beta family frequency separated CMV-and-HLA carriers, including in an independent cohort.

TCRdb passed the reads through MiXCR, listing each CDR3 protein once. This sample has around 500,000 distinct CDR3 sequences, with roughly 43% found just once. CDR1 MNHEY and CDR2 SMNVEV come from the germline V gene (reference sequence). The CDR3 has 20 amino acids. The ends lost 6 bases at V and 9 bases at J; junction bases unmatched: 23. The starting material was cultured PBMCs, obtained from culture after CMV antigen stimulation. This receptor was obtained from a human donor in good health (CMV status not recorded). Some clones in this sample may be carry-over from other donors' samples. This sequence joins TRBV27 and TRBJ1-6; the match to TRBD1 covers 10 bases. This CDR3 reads CASRQLLTPGQGLGSSPLHF. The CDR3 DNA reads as TGTGCCAGCAGACAGTTATTGACACCGGGACAGGGGCTAGGGAGTTCACCCCTCCACTTT.